This record concerns one TCR beta chain sequence. These data originate in a study of cytomegalovirus exposure and HLA in healthy donors. The primer mix had 60 Vbeta and 13 Jbeta primers. This table comes from immunoSEQ multiplex PCR, and its TCRdb copy is limited to in-frame clones, with some not included. The table records roughly 200,000 clones, approximately 80% of them present only once. The specimen was PBMCs. This receptor was identified in a boy aged 2 to 9 in good health and CMV-seronegative.

In DNA form, the CDR3 reads TGCGCCAGCAGCTTGGCGGGTAGCGGCACCGGGGAGCTGTTTTTT. Residues: CASSLAGSGTGELFF. The J gene is TRBJ2-2, the V gene TRBV5-1, with D maybe TRBD2 (6 bases). The CDR3 totals 15 residues. V lost 0 bases and J lost 4, with 10 bases in between. Looked up from germline, CDR1 is SGHRS and CDR2 is YFSETQ.